This entry concerns a single T cell receptor beta chain. From germline, CDR1 is WSHSY and CDR2 SAAADI. The CDR3 length is 15 residues. The junction had 4 bases not matched to a gene; V was cut back by 2 bases and J by 0 bases. In the source study's methods: Cell counts per sample came from amplifying reference gene primers. The repertoire was sequenced with immunoSEQ multiplex PCR; TCRdb's copy has only in-frame clones and lacks some. That table is the source of V, J and clone size, and D and trimming were worked out from the DNA. The table lists 250,000 to 350,000 clones, 70% to 85% of them singletons. The source of the sample is a study of blood T cell repertoires in COVID-19. On the study more broadly: Samples taken during acute and convalescent COVID-19 were collected in the United States, Italy and Spain.

The sequence was collected from a human donor with COVID-19, enrolled during active disease. The donor label of this sample is uncertain. Sequencing was carried out using peripheral blood. The rearrangement links TRBV10-2 to TRBJ2-7; 7 bases are a match to TRBD1. The CDR3 sequence: CASSEGYRGSYEQYF. CDR3 bases: TGCGCCAGCAGTGAGGGATACAGGGGCTCCTACGAGCAGTACTTC.